This T cell receptor beta chain was captured in a study of cytomegalovirus exposure and HLA in healthy donors. This CDR3 has 17 amino acids. CDR1 LGHNA and CDR2 YNFKEQ come from the germline V gene. J gave up 2 bases and V 0 bases, and 7 bases lay outside the gene matches. With 60 Vbeta and 13 Jbeta primers, the PCR was carried out. Produced via immunoSEQ multiplex PCR; TCRdb's table is partial and in-frame only. Of over 150,000 clones listed, about three quarters are singletons. The TCR sequence derives from a young woman in good health and CMV-seropositive. The sequencing input was PBMCs. The chain joins TRBV4-2 to TRBJ2-7, with 10 bases that match TRBD2. CDR3 DNA: TGTGCCAGCAGCCAAGATGCTAGCGGGGGACCAGCCTACGAGCAGTACTTC. This gives the protein CASSQDASGGPAYEQYF.